The text below deals with one TCR beta chain. The sample originates from a study of shared clonotypes between healthy human individuals. The CDR3 runs to 12 residues. Germline V CDR1 and CDR2: SQVTM, ANQGSEA. Losses at the gene ends were 6 bases for V and 2 bases for J; bases not matched to a gene: 3. Naivety among CD8 cells was defined by CD45RO negativity and positive CCR7 selection, thereby excluding terminally differentiated effector memory CD45RA+ cells. The method was immunoSEQ multiplex PCR; TCRdb's version includes in-frame clones alone and lacks a portion of them. The sample holds under 850,000 clones, 80% to 95% seen once.

The source of this sequence is a young man in good health. What was sequenced was naive CD8+ T cells sorted from blood. The chain carries TRBV29-1 and TRBJ2-7; TRBD1 agrees at 8 bases. The CDR3 coding sequence is TGCAGCGTCCCGGGACAGGCCTACGAGCAGTACTTC. Residues: CSVPGQAYEQYF.